This TCR beta chain was recovered during a study of blood T cell repertoires in COVID-19. Only in-frame clones appear in the TCRdb table, and some are missing; sequencing was by immunoSEQ multiplex PCR. The sample carries 150,000 to 200,000 clones, around 82% recorded once. This CDR3 is built from 14 residues. Germline CDR1 and CDR2: GTSNPN and SVGIG (reference sequence). V lost 0 bases and J 6 bases, leaving 15 bases between the germline ends. The J gene is TRBJ2-7, the V gene TRBV30; a weak D match, TRBD2 (6 bases). Specimen: peripheral blood. This TCR was recovered from a man between 18 and 29 years old with active or convalescent COVID-19. CDR3 nucleotides: TGTGCCTGGAGTGTCTTAGGGGCGGGGACCGAGCAGTACTTC. Protein product: CAWSVLGAGTEQYF. The whole variable domain, filled in from reference TRBV30 and TRBJ2-7, reads SQTIHQWPATLVQPVGSPLSLECTVEGTSNPNLYWYRQAAGRGLQLLFYSVGIGQISSEVPQNLSASRPQDRQFILSSKKLLLSDSGFYLCAWSVLGAGTEQYFGPGTRLTVT.